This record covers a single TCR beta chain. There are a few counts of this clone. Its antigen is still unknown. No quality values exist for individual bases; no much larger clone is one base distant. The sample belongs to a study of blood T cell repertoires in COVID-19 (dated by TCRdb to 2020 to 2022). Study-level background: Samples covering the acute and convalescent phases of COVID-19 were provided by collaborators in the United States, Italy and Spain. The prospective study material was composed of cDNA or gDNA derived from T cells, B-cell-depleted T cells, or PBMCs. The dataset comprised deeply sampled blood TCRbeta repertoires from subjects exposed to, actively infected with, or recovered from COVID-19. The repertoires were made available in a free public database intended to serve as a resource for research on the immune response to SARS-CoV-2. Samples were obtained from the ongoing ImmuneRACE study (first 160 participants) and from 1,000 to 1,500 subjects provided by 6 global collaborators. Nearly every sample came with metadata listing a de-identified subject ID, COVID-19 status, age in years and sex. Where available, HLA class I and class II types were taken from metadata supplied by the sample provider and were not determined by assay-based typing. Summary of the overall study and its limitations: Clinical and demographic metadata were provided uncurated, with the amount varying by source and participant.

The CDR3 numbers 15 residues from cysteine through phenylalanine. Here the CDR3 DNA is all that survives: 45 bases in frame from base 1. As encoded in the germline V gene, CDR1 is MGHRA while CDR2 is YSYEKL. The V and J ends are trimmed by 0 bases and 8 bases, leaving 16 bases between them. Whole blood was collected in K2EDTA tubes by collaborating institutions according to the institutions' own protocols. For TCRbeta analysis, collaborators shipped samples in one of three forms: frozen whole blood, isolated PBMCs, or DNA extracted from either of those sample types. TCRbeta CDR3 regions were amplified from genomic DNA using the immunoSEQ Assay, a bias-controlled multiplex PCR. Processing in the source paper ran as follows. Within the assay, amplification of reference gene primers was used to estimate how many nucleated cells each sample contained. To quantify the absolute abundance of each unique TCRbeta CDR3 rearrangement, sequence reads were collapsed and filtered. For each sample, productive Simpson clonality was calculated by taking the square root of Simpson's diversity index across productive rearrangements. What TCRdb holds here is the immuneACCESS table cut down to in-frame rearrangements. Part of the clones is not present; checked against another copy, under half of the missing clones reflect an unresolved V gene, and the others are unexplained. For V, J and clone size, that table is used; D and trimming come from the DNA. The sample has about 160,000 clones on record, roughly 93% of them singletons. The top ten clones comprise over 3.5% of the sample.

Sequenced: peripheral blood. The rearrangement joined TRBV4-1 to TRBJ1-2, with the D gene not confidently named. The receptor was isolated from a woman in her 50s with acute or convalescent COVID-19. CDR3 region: CASSQDFREREGYTF. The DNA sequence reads TGCGCCAGCAGCCAAGATTTTAGGGAGAGGGAAGGCTACACCTTC.